This T cell receptor beta chain is from a study of T cells in Graves' hyperthyroidism and ophthalmopathy. Study context: Blood was drawn when the patient was first diagnosed and still untreated.

The germline gives CDR1 SGHAT, CDR2 FQNNGV. The V end was cut by 1 base, the J end by 5 bases, with 12 bases between. CDR3 size: 15 residues. This clonotype came up many times. The CDR3 regions of TCR beta were amplified from RNA transcripts. Researchers ran a first-round RT-PCR on the TCR CDR3 using the HTBI primer set. TCRdb ran MiXCR on the multiplex PCR reads and lists one entry per CDR3 protein. The repertoire holds approximately 530,000 distinct CDR3 sequences, with 15% to 20% as singletons. Input material: blood. This TCR was recovered from a man in his forties or fifties with Graves' ophthalmopathy. The chain has TRBV11-2 and TRBJ2-1; D remains unclear. This CDR3 reads CASSLGRTPNNEQFF. The CDR3 region has the DNA TGTGCCAGCAGCTTAGGCAGGACCCCGAACAATGAGCAGTTCTTC.